This T cell receptor (beta chain) is drawn from a study of blood T cells in healthy people across ages. Then a second PCR, running about 6 to 12 cycles, was carried out with a sample-barcoded 5' primer and a J-beta primer mix. The template-switch adaptor was a 5' adaptor with 12 random nucleotides. It tagged each cDNA molecule. Every sample returned 2.5 million or more CDR3-containing paired-end reads. Each CDR3 protein is one row after TCRdb ran MiXCR on the 5' RACE reads. The sample carries about 680,000 distinct CDR3 sequences, 49% recorded once. V was clipped by 4 bases and J by 4 bases; unmatched bases: 11. The CDR3 has 17 residues. Germline V gene sequence: CDR1 LGHDT, CDR2 YNNKEL (reference sequence).

The chain has TRBV3-1 and TRBJ1-1; 11 nucleotides match TRBD1. This TCR was recovered from a woman aged 55 to 70 in good health. Specimen: blood. The DNA for the CDR3 is TGTGCCAGCAGCCTTTCGGACAGGGGGCTTTTTGGCACTGAAGCTTTCTTT. Translation gives CASSLSDRGLFGTEAFF. The variable domain in full, with the rest retrieved from reference TRBV3-1 and TRBJ1-1, is DTAVSQTPKYLVTQMGNDKSIKCEQNLGHDTMYWYKQDSKKFLKIMFSYNNKELIINETVPNRFSPKSPDKAHLNLHINSLELGDSAVYFCASSLSDRGLFGTEAFFGQGTRLTVV.